The 23 T cell receptor beta chains reported below all come from one sample, sequenced in a study of blood T cell repertoires in COVID-19. Some clones are missing from TCRdb's copy, which holds only in-frame ones; the method was immunoSEQ multiplex PCR. Of roughly 230,000 clones listed, approximately 80% are singletons. Sequenced material: peripheral blood. The receptor set was obtained from a woman between 50 and 59 years old with acute or convalescent COVID-19.

The rearrangement joins TRBV7-9 to TRBJ2-5; 16 bases align to TRBD2. From germline, CDR1 is SEHNR and CDR2 FQNEAQ (reference sequence). V shed 4 bases, J shed 5 bases, and the junction held 1 base outside the gene matches. The CDR3 is 15 amino acids. The CDR3 DNA is TGTGCCAGCAGCTCGGGACTAGCGGGGGGGGAGACCCAGTACTTC. This sequence encodes CASSSGLAGGETQYF. The variable domain in full, with the rest retrieved from reference TRBV7-9 and TRBJ2-5, is DTGVSQNPRHKITKRGQNVTFRCDPISEHNRLYWYRQTLGQGPEFLTYFQNEAQLEKSRLLSDRFSAERPKGSFSTLEIQRTEQGDSAMYLCASSSGLAGGETQYFGPGTRLLVL.

J is TRBJ2-5 and V is TRBV2, with TRBD2 matching over 9 bases. V shed 0 bases and J 3 bases; nucleotides not matched to a gene: 2. Germline CDR1 SNHLY, CDR2 FYNNEI. The CDR3 runs 15 residues. DNA of the CDR3: TGTGCCAGCAGTGAAGCGCTAGCGGGGAAAGAGACCCAGTACTTC. Protein product: CASSEALAGKETQYF.

The sample holds a few counts of this clone. The CDR3 protein is CASSRRGGGQETQYF. CDR3 nucleotide sequence: TGTGCCAGCAGCAGAAGGGGGGGCGGGCAAGAGACCCAGTACTTC. This chain connects TRBV28 to TRBJ2-5; TRBD2 might be the D (7 bases). V shed 6 bases and J shed 2 bases, with 16 bases lying between them. Germline CDR1 reads MDHEN; CDR2 reads SYDVKM. The CDR3 is 15 amino acids. Full variable domain (missing parts from reference TRBV28 and TRBJ2-5): DVKVTQSSRYLVKRTGEKVFLECVQDMDHENMFWYRQDPGLGLRLIYFSYDVKMKEKGDIPEGYSVSREKKERFSLILESASTNQTSMYLCASSRRGGGQETQYFGPGTRLLVL.

This rearrangement joins TRBV19 to TRBJ2-1, with D maybe TRBD1 (5 bases). Per germline, CDR1 LNHDA and CDR2 SQIVND (reference sequence). The CDR3 contains 15 residues. V gave up 6 bases and J gave up 2 bases, with 14 bases separating them. CDR3 sequence (DNA): TGTGCCAGTAGGGCGCGACAGTTACCCTACAATGAGCAGTTCTTC. It encodes CASRARQLPYNEQFF.

CDR3 region: CASSEMGLADNEQFF. The CDR3 DNA reads TGTGCCAGCAGTGAGATGGGACTAGCGGACAATGAGCAGTTCTTC. This chain uses TRBV25-1 with TRBJ2-1; 11 nucleotides line up with TRBD2. The CDR3 totals 15 residues. Germline V lookup: CDR1 MGHDK, CDR2 SYGVNS. V was clipped by 3 bases and J by 5 bases; unmatched bases: 3.

The chain joins TRBV5-4 to TRBJ2-7; tentative D call: TRBD2 (6 bases). This CDR3 contains 13 residues. Germline loops: CDR1 SGHNT, CDR2 YYREEE (reference sequence). In nucleotides, the CDR3 is TGTGCTACCAAGGGGAGGTATGGCTACGAGCAGTACTTC. Amino acid sequence: CATKGRYGYEQYF. The full variable domain, rest sourced from reference TRBV5-4 and TRBJ2-7, is ETGVTQSPTHLIKTRGQQVTLRCSSQSGHNTVSWYQQALGQGPQFIFQYYREEENGRGNFPPRFSGLQFPNYSSELNVNALELDDSALYLCATKGRYGYEQYFGPGTRLTVT.

The V gene is TRBV7-8, the J gene TRBJ1-1; D ambiguous. Germline lookup yields CDR1 SGHVS and CDR2 FQNEAQ. The V gene lost 2 bases and the J gene lost 4 bases, with 8 bases spanning the gap. This CDR3 contains 13 residues. The CDR3 DNA sequence: TGTGCCAGCAGCTTATATGAGGGCACTGAAGCTTTCTTT. Translated, it gives CASSLYEGTEAFF. Combining the CDR3 with reference TRBV7-8 and TRBJ1-1 gives the whole variable domain GAGVSQSPRYKVAKRGQDVALRCDPISGHVSLFWYQQALGQGPEFLTYFQNEAQLDKSGLPSDRFFAERPEGSVSTLKIQRTQQEDSAVYLCASSLYEGTEAFFGQGTRLTVV.

The chain carries TRBV9 and TRBJ1-1; D is unresolved. The CDR3 totals 15 residues. Trimming pared 0 bases from V and 1 base from J, leaving 10 bases between. The V gene's germline CDR1 is SGDLS and CDR2 YYNGEE. In DNA form, the CDR3 reads TGTGCCAGCAGCGTAGGTGTGGGCAGGAACACTGAAGCTTTCTTT. Protein sequence: CASSVGVGRNTEAFF.

This clone was seen at least ten times. The chain uses TRBV6-2 or TRBV6-3 and TRBJ2-3; D not certain. The CDR3 sequence is 14 residues long. Trimming removed 2 bases at V and 8 bases at J, with 14 bases between. Per the germline V gene, CDR1 is MNHEY and CDR2 is SVGEGT. CDR3 nucleotide sequence: TGTGCCAGCAGTTACAGCCTAGATGAAGGTACGCAGTATTTT. It codes for CASSYSLDEGTQYF.

The J gene is TRBJ2-3, the V gene TRBV10-3, with 8 bases identical to TRBD1. The trim removed 3 bases at V and 4 bases at J, leaving 9 bases unmatched. The CDR3 runs to 16 residues. CDR1 is ENHRY and CDR2 is SYGVKD in the germline V gene. DNA for the CDR3: TGTGCCATCAGTGACCCTGGACAGGGTGGGGCAGATACGCAGTATTTT. As protein: CAISDPGQGGADTQYF.

The rearrangement joins TRBV30 to TRBJ2-1, with 7 bases aligning to TRBD2. The CDR3 consists of 16 residues. Per germline, CDR1 GTSNPN and CDR2 SVGIG (reference sequence). V dropped 4 bases and J dropped 5; count of bases not matched to a gene: 14. The CDR3, as DNA: TGTGCCTGGACCCACCCCGGTCTAGCGGTCAACAATGAGCAGTTCTTC. Amino acids: CAWTHPGLAVNNEQFF.

The rearrangement uses TRBV28 and TRBJ2-2, with a possible D match to TRBD2 (5 bases). The CDR3 loop spans 14 amino acids. The V end was cut by 8 bases, the J end by 1 base, with 11 bases between. CDR1 is MDHEN and CDR2 is SYDVKM in the germline V gene. In nucleotides, the CDR3 is TGTGCCAGCGTCTCGGGGATGAACACCGGGGAGCTGTTTTTT. It specifies CASVSGMNTGELFF.

To note about this clone: At the DNA level, this CDR3 is encoded by other sequences in the same sample as well. The chain has TRBV24-1 and TRBJ1-5, with D tentatively TRBD1 (6 bases). The CDR3 is 14 residues long. The ends were cut back, 3 bases at V and 2 bases at J, with 7 bases in the middle. The germline CDR1 and CDR2 sequences are KGHDR and SFDVKD. The CDR3 coding sequence is TGTGCCACCAGTGATCGACAGGGCAATCAGCCCCAGCATTTT. Its protein is CATSDRQGNQPQHF.

The chain recombines TRBV4-2 with TRBJ2-1; 12 bases are a match to TRBD2. Looked up from germline, CDR1 is LGHNA and CDR2 is YNFKEQ. The CDR3 has 16 residues. Trimming took 3 bases from V and 10 from J; bases not matched to a gene: 10. CDR3 coding DNA: TGTGCCAGCAGCCAGTGGGGACTAGCGGGCGCGGGGGAGCAGTTCTTC. This encodes CASSQWGLAGAGEQFF.

The genes are TRBV5-1 and TRBJ2-7, with 9 nucleotides matching TRBD1. CDR1 is SGHRS, CDR2 YFSETQ, per germline. J gave up 0 bases and V 4 bases, and 5 bases lay outside the gene matches. The CDR3 is 15 residues long. CDR3 sequence: CASSKRQGVSYEQYF. CDR3 DNA sequence: TGCGCCAGCAGCAAAAGACAGGGGGTCTCCTACGAGCAGTACTTC.

This rearrangement joins TRBV7-2 to TRBJ1-1; D remains unclear. Between the trimmed V and J ends, which lost 5 bases and 4 bases, there was a span of 17 bases. The V gene's germline CDR1 is SGHTA and CDR2 FQGNSA. The CDR3 loop spans 15 amino acids. DNA of the CDR3: TGTGCCAGCAGCACTCATAACACAGTAGGCACTGAAGCTTTCTTT. Translated: CASSTHNTVGTEAFF. The complete variable domain, with remaining parts taken from reference TRBV7-2 and TRBJ1-1, reads GAGVSQSPSNKVTEKGKDVELRCDPISGHTALYWYRQSLGQGLEFLIYFQGNSAPDKSGLPSDRFSAERTGGSVSTLTIQRTQQEDSAVYLCASSTHNTVGTEAFFGQGTRLTVV.

This rearrangement joins TRBV29-1 to TRBJ2-7; TRBD2 is a possible D gene (5 bases). V shed 0 bases and J shed 2 bases, with 8 bases lying between them. Germline CDR1 is SQVTM and CDR2 is ANQGSEA. This CDR3 is 13 amino acids long. This CDR3 is CSVEERGTYEQYF. DNA for the CDR3: TGCAGCGTTGAAGAACGGGGAACCTACGAGCAGTACTTC.

The CDR3 DNA follows: TGTGCCAGCTCCTACGGGGACTACTCCTACGAGCAGTACTTC. It is translated as CASSYGDYSYEQYF. The chain couples TRBV2 to TRBJ2-7, with TRBD2 matching 7 bases. Trimming removed 8 bases from V and 0 bases from J; junction bases left unmatched: 7. This CDR3 has 14 amino acids. The germline V gene has CDR1 SNHLY and CDR2 FYNNEI.

V gene TRBV5-1 combines with J gene TRBJ1-1; no definite D call. CDR1 SGHRS and CDR2 YFSETQ come from the germline V gene. The CDR3 is 14 amino acids. V lost 0 bases and J lost 1, with 7 bases in between. CDR3 sequence reads: CASSLARGNTEAFF. The CDR3 DNA reads TGCGCCAGCAGCTTGGCCAGAGGGAACACTGAAGCTTTCTTT.

The V and J genes are TRBV5-6 and TRBJ2-7; TRBD1 aligns across 7 bases. The J segment lost 2 bases and the V segment lost 4 bases, leaving 9 bases of the junction unmatched. CDR3 length equals 15 residues. Germline V gene lookup returns CDR1 SGHDT and CDR2 YYEEEE. The chain's CDR3 is CASSPGTAFTYEQYF. CDR3 nucleotides: TGTGCCAGCAGCCCCGGGACAGCTTTTACCTACGAGCAGTACTTC.

The V and J genes are TRBV12-3 or TRBV12-4 and TRBJ1-6; a possible D gene is TRBD1 (6 bases). V was trimmed by 5 bases and J by 11 bases, leaving 13 bases between them. The CDR3 totals 13 residues. The CDR3 coding sequence is TGTGCCAGCAGTCCTACAGGGAAAGCACCCCTCCACTTT. It translates to CASSPTGKAPLHF.

The V gene is TRBV19, the J gene TRBJ1-4; D gene uncertain. The CDR3 contains 13 residues. Germline V lookup: CDR1 LNHDA, CDR2 SQIVND (reference sequence). V was clipped by 4 bases and J by 8 bases, with 11 bases between them. The DNA for the CDR3 is TGTGCCAGTAGTAACGGGGTTCGGGAAAAACTGTTTTTT. Encoded protein: CASSNGVREKLFF.

J is TRBJ2-7 and V is TRBV18; TRBD2 matches at 7 bases. The CDR3 runs to 14 residues. Germline V gene lookup returns CDR1 KGHSH and CDR2 LQKENI. J was trimmed by 3 bases and V by 3 bases; bases with no gene match: 5. The CDR3 DNA sequence: TGTGCCAGCTCACCGGGGGGAGGGGTCTACGAGCAGTACTTC. Translated: CASSPGGGVYEQYF.